A selection of T cell receptor beta chains follows, all from one sample in a study of blood T cell repertoires in COVID-19. Profiled with immunoSEQ multiplex PCR; TCRdb holds only in-frame clones, not every one. The sample carries 120,000 or so clones, 65% to 80% recorded once. What was sequenced was peripheral blood. These receptors were taken from a man aged 50 to 59 with acute or convalescent COVID-19. Each CDR3 is given with its conserved first and last residue. The order of the fields is clone size, D gene, V gene, J gene, CDR3 DNA, CDR3 protein. D genes are given only for firm matches. The size field is filled for only some rows; it gives once, few, many or a size class.

NA	NA	TRBV19	TRBJ1-5	TGTGCCAGTAGTATACAGGGTGGTGGCGATCAGCCCCAGCATTTT	CASSIQGGGDQPQHF
NA	NA	TRBV9	TRBJ2-2	TGTGCCAGCAGCGTAGAAGCGGTTAACACCGGGGAGCTGTTTTTT	CASSVEAVNTGELFF
NA	NA	TRBV5-1	TRBJ1-2	TGCGCCAGCAGCTTGGGGGCAGTAAGCTATGGCTACACCTTC	CASSLGAVSYGYTF
NA	NA	TRBV9	TRBJ1-3	TGTGCCAGCAGCCCCACCGGAGTGACTGGAAACACCATATATTTT	CASSPTGVTGNTIYF
NA	TRBD2	TRBV15	TRBJ2-7	TGTGCCACCAGCAGAGATGGACTAGCGGGCCCTTTTGCGCAGTACTTC	CATSRDGLAGPFAQYF
NA	NA	TRBV7-9	TRBJ1-5	TGTGCCAGCAGCTTAGTTTCTGTGGGTCAGATGGAGAAACAGCCCCAGCATTTT	CASSLVSVGQMEKQPQHF
NA	NA	TRBV20-1	TRBJ2-7	TGCAGTGCTAGTTCAAAAACCTACGAGCAGTACTTC	CSASSKTYEQYF
NA	NA	TRBV14	TRBJ1-2	TGTGCCAGCAGCCAAGCGGTGGTGAATGGCTACACCTTC	CASSQAVVNGYTF
NA	TRBD2	TRBV9	TRBJ2-2	TGTGCCAGCAGCGCGTGGACTAGCGGGGGGATCGGGGAGCTGTTTTTT	CASSAWTSGGIGELFF
NA	TRBD1	TRBV5-1	TRBJ2-7	TGCGCCAGCAGCTTGGCAGGGACAGGGACCTACGAGCAGTACTTC	CASSLAGTGTYEQYF
NA	TRBD1	TRBV13	TRBJ1-3	TGTGCCAGCAGCTTCCGGGACAGGGCGCTCTCTGGAAACACCATATATTTT	CASSFRDRALSGNTIYF
NA	NA	TRBV7-2	TRBJ2-3	TGTGCCAGCAGCCCCCAGAGTCAGGGGATGGATACGCAGTATTTT	CASSPQSQGMDTQYF
NA	NA	TRBV6-1	TRBJ1-5	TGTGCCAGCAGTGAAGGACAGGTCAATCAGCCCCAGCATTTT	CASSEGQVNQPQHF
NA	TRBD1	TRBV19	TRBJ2-2	TGTGCCAGTACCCGGACAGGGACGAACACCGGGGAGCTGTTTTTT	CASTRTGTNTGELFF
NA	TRBD1	TRBV4-1	TRBJ1-4	TGCGCCAGCAGCCAGAGGGACAGGGCTAATGAAAAACTGTTTTTT	CASSQRDRANEKLFF
NA	TRBD1	TRBV6-5	TRBJ1-2	TGTGCCAGCAGTTACAGGGGGCAACCCGACTATGGCTACACCTTC	CASSYRGQPDYGYTF
NA	NA	TRBV7-2	TRBJ2-1	TGTGCCAGCAGCTTAGCGCTTGGAGCCCAGAGTGAGCAGTTCTTC	CASSLALGAQSEQFF
NA	NA	TRBV3-1/TRBV3-2	TRBJ1-2	TGTGCCAGCAGCCAAGGAGCAGGGGAAGGTGGCTACACCTTC	CASSQGAGEGGYTF
NA	TRBD1	TRBV6-5	TRBJ2-3	TGTGCCACCGTCCGGGACAGGGCTCATAATACGCAGTATTTT	CATVRDRAHNTQYF
NA	NA	TRBV25-1	TRBJ2-3	TGTGCCAGCAGTCGCTACGGCGGGGGCTCAGATACGCAGTATTTT	CASSRYGGGSDTQYF
NA	NA	TRBV11-2	TRBJ2-5	TGTGCCAGCAGTTCGATAGCGGAAACGTACCAAGAGACCCAGTACTTC	CASSSIAETYQETQYF
NA	TRBD1	TRBV5-4	TRBJ2-7	TGTGCCAGCAGAGGGACAGGGGGAACCTACGAGCAGTACTTC	CASRGTGGTYEQYF
NA	NA	TRBV19	TRBJ1-1	TGTGCCAGTATCAGGAACACTGAAGCTTTCTTT	CASIRNTEAFF
NA	NA	TRBV5-1	TRBJ1-4	TGCGCCAGCAGCTTGGCGCAGGGCCATAATGAAAAACTGTTTTTT	CASSLAQGHNEKLFF
few	NA	TRBV6-4	TRBJ2-5	TGTGCCACCTGCGTCCCGGGGGAGGAGACCCAGTACTTC	CATCVPGEETQYF
NA	TRBD1	TRBV27	TRBJ2-5	TGTGCCAGCAGCTCGGGACAGTTAAGAGAGACCCAGTACTTC	CASSSGQLRETQYF
NA	TRBD2	TRBV7-2	TRBJ2-5	TGTGCCAGCGGACAGACTAGCGGGAGTTGGGAGACCCAGTACTTC	CASGQTSGSWETQYF
NA	TRBD2	TRBV27	TRBJ2-3	TGTGCCAGCAGTACCCGACTAGCGGGGATCACAGATACGCAGTATTTT	CASSTRLAGITDTQYF
NA	TRBD2	TRBV4-2	TRBJ2-2	TGTGCCAGCAGCCAAGATGGTAGCGGGGGGCCAAACACCGGGGAGCTGTTTTTT	CASSQDGSGGPNTGELFF
NA	TRBD1	TRBV4-1	TRBJ1-5	TGCGCCAGCAGCCTTGGTCCCGGGACAGGGAACAATCAGCCCCAGCATTTT	CASSLGPGTGNNQPQHF
once	NA	TRBV29-1	TRBJ2-2	TGCAGCGTTGTAAGAGTGAACACCGGGGAGCTGTTTTTT	CSVVRVNTGELFF
NA	NA	TRBV5-8	TRBJ2-3	TGTGCCAGCAGCTTCTCCCGGAAGGACAGTAGCACAGATACGCAGTATTTT	CASSFSRKDSSTDTQYF
NA	TRBD1	TRBV6-6	TRBJ2-2	TGTGCCAGCAGTAAAGACAGGGCGGGCACCGGGGAGCTGTTTTTT	CASSKDRAGTGELFF
NA	NA	TRBV18	TRBJ2-7	TGTGCCAGCTCACCTGTACAGACCTCCTACGAGCAGTACTTC	CASSPVQTSYEQYF
NA	TRBD1	TRBV6-1	TRBJ1-2	TGTGCCAGCAGTGGCAAGGCCTTAGGACAGGGGGCATTACATGGCTACACCTTC	CASSGKALGQGALHGYTF
NA	TRBD1	TRBV28	TRBJ2-1	TGTGCCAGCAGTTTATCGGGACAGGGGCGGGGGAATGAGCAGTTCTTC	CASSLSGQGRGNEQFF
NA	NA	TRBV29-1	TRBJ2-7	TGCAGCGTCGGTAGCTCCTACGAGCAGTACTTC	CSVGSSYEQYF
NA	TRBD1	TRBV6-6	TRBJ2-7	TGTGCCAGCAGCGACAGGGGGCAGTACTCCTACGAGCAGTACTTC	CASSDRGQYSYEQYF
NA	NA	TRBV28	TRBJ2-7	TGTGCCAGCAGTTTTCAACCCCGGGGTGGGGACGAGCAGTACTTC	CASSFQPRGGDEQYF
NA	TRBD1	TRBV28	TRBJ2-7	TGTGCCAGCAGTTCCTGGACAGGGGGCGCGGACGAGCAGTACTTC	CASSSWTGGADEQYF
NA	TRBD2	TRBV11-2	TRBJ2-7	TGTGCCAGCAGCTCCCTCGAAGGGGCTAGCGGGGACTACGAGCAGTACTTC	CASSSLEGASGDYEQYF
NA	NA	TRBV4-1	TRBJ1-2	TGCGCCAGCAGCCAAGACGTTCAGGGGCAAGGCTACACCTTC	CASSQDVQGQGYTF
once	TRBD1	TRBV28	TRBJ1-1	TGTGCCAGCAGTGCCTACAGGGGGCTGGACACTGAAGCTTTCTTT	CASSAYRGLDTEAFF
few	TRBD2	TRBV5-1	TRBJ2-3	TGCGCCAGCAGCTTGGATGCCGGGAGGGCCACAGATACGCAGTATTTT	CASSLDAGRATDTQYF
NA	NA	TRBV6-1	TRBJ2-2	TGTGCCAGCAGTGAAAAGGGGTACGGCGGACCGAACACCGGGGAGCTGTTTTTT	CASSEKGYGGPNTGELFF
NA	NA	TRBV4-1	TRBJ2-4	TGCGCCAGCAGCCCTCTAGGTAATACCAAAAACATTCAGTACTTC	CASSPLGNTKNIQYF
once	TRBD1	TRBV10-3	TRBJ1-1	TGTGCCATCTCATTACAGGGGGCTGAGTCTGAAGCTTTCTTT	CAISLQGAESEAFF
few	TRBD2	TRBV9	TRBJ2-4	TGTGCCAGCAGCGTCTCCGGGAGGGCCGGGGGCAAAAACATTCAGTACTTC	CASSVSGRAGGKNIQYF
NA	NA	TRBV2	TRBJ2-1	TGTGCCAGCAGTGGTACACGGGCCAAAGGGGTTGGGCAGTTCTTC	CASSGTRAKGVGQFF
NA	TRBD1	TRBV5-1	TRBJ1-3	TGCGCCAGCAGCTGGGACAGGGGGCTCGGAAACACCATATATTTT	CASSWDRGLGNTIYF
NA	NA	TRBV2	TRBJ1-1	TGTGCCAGCAGGAACGGGGGGCTCACTGAAGCTTTCTTT	CASRNGGLTEAFF
NA	TRBD2	TRBV7-3	TRBJ2-1	TGTGCCAGCAGCTCCCCGACTAGCGGGAGAGTGAATGAGCAGTTCTTC	CASSSPTSGRVNEQFF
NA	TRBD1	TRBV11-2	TRBJ1-1	TGTGCCAGCAGCCCCGGGACAGCCCAAGGGGGGACTGAAGCTTTCTTT	CASSPGTAQGGTEAFF
NA	NA	TRBV12-3/TRBV12-4	TRBJ1-5	TGTGCCAGCAGTTTAAGCAGGGAACAGCCCCAGCATTTT	CASSLSREQPQHF
NA	TRBD2	TRBV7-9	TRBJ2-5	TGTGCCAGCAGCACTCGGACTAGCGGGAACCAAGAGACCCAGTACTTC	CASSTRTSGNQETQYF